This T cell receptor (beta chain) derives from a study of T cell repertoires in aging, cancer and after chemotherapy. Study summary: Six age groups, ranging from 30 or younger to 70 or older, included the donors. Healthy donor repertoires were recorded over several months to years and showed clear clonal overlap. Study results and limitations: Compared with age-matched healthy donors, untreated hematological or solid cancer patients showed higher blood TCR clonality. In each cancer cohort, median generation probability increased across chemotherapy, suggesting thymic output rebounded.

Peripheral blood genomic DNA, not sorted cells or RNA, was the template. Germline CDR1 is SGHDT and CDR2 is YYEEEE. The germline V and J ends were trimmed by 4 bases and 15 bases, with 17 bases remaining between them. The CDR3 has 12 residues. Multiplex touch-down PCR with TRB-A/B primers amplified rearranged V-D-J TRB sequences. TCRdb called the multiplex PCR reads again in MiXCR, with one record for every CDR3 protein. This sample has thousands of distinct CDR3 sequences, with around 36% found just once. This clonotype occurred a few times. As yet, its antigen is unknown. The sample was blood. V and J are TRBV5-6 and TRBJ2-1; no clear D. The TCR sequence derives from a human donor in good health. The DNA for the CDR3 is TGTGCCAGCAGCGTCAGTAAAGGAACTGGGTTCTTC. This gives the protein CASSVSKGTGFF.